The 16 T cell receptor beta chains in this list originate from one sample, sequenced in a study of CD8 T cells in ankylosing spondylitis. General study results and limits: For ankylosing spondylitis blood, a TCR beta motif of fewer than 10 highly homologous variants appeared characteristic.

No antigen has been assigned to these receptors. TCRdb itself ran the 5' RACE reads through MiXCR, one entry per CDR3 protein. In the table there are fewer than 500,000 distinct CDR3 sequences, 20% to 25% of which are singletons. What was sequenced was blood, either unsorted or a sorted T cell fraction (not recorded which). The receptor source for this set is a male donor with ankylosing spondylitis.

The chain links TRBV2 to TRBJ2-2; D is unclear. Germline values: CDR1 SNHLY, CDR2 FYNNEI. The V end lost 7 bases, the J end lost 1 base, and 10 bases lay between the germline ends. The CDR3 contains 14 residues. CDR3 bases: TGTGCCAGCATGCGGACGGTGAACACCGGGGAGCTGTTTTTT. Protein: CASMRTVNTGELFF. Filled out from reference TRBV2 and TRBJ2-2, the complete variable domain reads EPEVTQTPSHQVTQMGQEVILRCVPISNHLYFYWYRQILGQKVEFLVSFYNNEISEKSEIFDDQFSVERPDGSNFTLKIRSTKLEDSAMYFCASMRTVNTGELFFGEGSRLTVL.

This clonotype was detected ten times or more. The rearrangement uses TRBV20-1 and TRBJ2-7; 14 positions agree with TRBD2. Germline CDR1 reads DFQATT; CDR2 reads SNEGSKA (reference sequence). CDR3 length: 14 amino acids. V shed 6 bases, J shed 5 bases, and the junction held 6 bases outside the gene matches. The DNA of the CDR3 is TGCAGTGCCCAGACTAGCGGGAGGGTTAACGAGCAGTACTTC. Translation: CSAQTSGRVNEQYF.

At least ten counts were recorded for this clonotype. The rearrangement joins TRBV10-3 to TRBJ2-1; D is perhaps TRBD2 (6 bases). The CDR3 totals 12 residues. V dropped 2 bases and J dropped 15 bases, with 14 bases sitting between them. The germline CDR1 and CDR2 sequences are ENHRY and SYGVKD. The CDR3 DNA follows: TGTGCCATCAGTGAGCCGATGCGGGATCTGTTCTTC. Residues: CAISEPMRDLFF.

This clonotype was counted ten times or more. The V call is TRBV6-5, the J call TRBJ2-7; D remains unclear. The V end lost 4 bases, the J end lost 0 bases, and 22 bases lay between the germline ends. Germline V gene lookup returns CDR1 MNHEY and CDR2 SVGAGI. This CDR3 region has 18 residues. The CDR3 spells CASSSFITTATSSYEQYF. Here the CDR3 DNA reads TGTGCCAGCAGTTCTTTTATCACAACAGCGACCAGCTCCTACGAGCAGTACTTC.

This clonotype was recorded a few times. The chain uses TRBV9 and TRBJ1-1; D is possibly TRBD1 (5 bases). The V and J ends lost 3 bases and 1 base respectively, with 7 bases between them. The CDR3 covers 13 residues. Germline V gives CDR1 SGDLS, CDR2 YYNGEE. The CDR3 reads CASSETANTEAFF. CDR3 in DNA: TGTGCCAGCAGCGAGACAGCGAACACTGAAGCTTTCTTT.

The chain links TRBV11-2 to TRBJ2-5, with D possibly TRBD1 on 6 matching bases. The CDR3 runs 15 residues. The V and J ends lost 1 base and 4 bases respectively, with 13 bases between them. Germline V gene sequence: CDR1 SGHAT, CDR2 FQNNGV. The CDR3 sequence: CASSLVQGPGETQYF. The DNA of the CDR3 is TGTGCCAGCAGCTTAGTCCAGGGGCCAGGAGAGACCCAGTACTTC.

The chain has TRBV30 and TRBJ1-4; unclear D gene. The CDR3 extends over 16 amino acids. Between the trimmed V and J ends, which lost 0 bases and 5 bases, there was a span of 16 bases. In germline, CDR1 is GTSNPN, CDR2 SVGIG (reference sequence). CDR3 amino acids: CAWSVQNSHPNEKLFF. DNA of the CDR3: TGTGCCTGGAGTGTACAGAACTCCCACCCCAATGAAAAACTGTTTTTT.

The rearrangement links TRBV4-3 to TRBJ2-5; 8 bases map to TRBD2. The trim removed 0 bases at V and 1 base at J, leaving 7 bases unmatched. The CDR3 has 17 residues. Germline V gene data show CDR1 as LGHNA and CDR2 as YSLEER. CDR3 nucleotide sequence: TGCGCCAGCAGCCAAGAATCCTCTAGCGGGTCCCAAGAGACCCAGTACTTC. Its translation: CASSQESSSGSQETQYF.

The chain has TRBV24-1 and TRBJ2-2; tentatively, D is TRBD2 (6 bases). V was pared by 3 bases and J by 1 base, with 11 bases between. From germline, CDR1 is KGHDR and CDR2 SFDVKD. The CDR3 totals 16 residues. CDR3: CATSDVAAENTGELFF. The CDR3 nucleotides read TGTGCCACCAGTGATGTAGCGGCCGAGAACACCGGGGAGCTGTTTTTT.

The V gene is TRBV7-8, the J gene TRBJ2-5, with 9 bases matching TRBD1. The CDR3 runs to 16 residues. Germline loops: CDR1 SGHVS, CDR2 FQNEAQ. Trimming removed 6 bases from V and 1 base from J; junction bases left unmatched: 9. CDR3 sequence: CASSFAGTGSQETQYF. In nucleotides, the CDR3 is TGTGCCAGCAGTTTCGCCGGGACAGGGTCCCAAGAGACCCAGTACTTC.

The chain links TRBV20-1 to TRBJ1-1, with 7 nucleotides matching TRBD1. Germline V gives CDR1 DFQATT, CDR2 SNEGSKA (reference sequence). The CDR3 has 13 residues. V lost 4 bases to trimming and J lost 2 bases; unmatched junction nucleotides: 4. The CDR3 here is CSAKGTVNTEAFF. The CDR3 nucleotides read TGCAGTGCTAAAGGGACAGTTAACACTGAAGCTTTCTTT.

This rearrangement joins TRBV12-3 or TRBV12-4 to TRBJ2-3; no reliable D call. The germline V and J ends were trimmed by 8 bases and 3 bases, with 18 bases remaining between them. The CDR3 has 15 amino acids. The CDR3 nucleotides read TGTGCCAGCCTAATAGGGCTAGTGAGTACAGATACGCAGTATTTT. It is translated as CASLIGLVSTDTQYF.

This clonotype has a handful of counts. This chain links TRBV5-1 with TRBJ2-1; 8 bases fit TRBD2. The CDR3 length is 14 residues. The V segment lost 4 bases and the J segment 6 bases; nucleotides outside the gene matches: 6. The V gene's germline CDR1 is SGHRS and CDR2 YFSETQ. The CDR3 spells CASSIALAANEQFF. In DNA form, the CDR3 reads TGCGCCAGCAGCATCGCACTAGCGGCCAATGAGCAGTTCTTC.

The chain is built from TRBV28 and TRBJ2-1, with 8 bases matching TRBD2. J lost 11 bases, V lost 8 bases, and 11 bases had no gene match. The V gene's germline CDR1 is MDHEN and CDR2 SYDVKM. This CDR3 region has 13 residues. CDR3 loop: CASVNSGTRKQFF. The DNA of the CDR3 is TGTGCCAGCGTAAACTCCGGGACTAGAAAGCAGTTCTTC.

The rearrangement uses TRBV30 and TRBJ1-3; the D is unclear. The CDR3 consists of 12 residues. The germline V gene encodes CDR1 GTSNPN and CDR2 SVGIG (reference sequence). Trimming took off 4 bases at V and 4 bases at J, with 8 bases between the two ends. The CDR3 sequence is CAWNKGGNTIYF. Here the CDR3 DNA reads TGTGCCTGGAATAAGGGAGGAAACACCATATATTTT.

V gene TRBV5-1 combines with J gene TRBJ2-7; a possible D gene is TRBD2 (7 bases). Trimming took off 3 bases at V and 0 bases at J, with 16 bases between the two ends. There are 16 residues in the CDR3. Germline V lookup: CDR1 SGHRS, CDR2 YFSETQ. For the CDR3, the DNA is TGCGCCAGCAGCTCCAAGGGGGGGAGTTTCTCCTACGAGCAGTACTTC. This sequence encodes CASSSKGGSFSYEQYF.